What follows is one T cell receptor (beta chain) and its context. Its specificity is not known. The junction departs from the called germline gene at one end, perhaps through a read error. Samples came from axillary lymph nodes draining the breast cancer. This sample is part of a study of breast tumors, draining lymph nodes, adjacent tissues. The study, taken as a whole, reports: Compared with lymph nodes, tumors were less diverse; compared with nontumor tissue, more. Tumor and nontumor repertoires were significantly more similar in luminal-like than in basal-like breast cancer. Data fit most tumor T cells coming from lymph node, expanding in tumor.

TCRdb used MiXCR to reprocess the multiplex PCR reads, holding one entry per CDR3 protein. The repertoire holds 130,000 or so distinct CDR3 sequences, with more than 20% as singletons. The germline V gene encodes CDR1 SGHNT and CDR2 YENEEA. The CDR3 covers 13 residues. The rearrangement links TRBV11-3 to TRBJ2-1; D is undetermined. The receptor was derived from a female donor with breast cancer. Some clones in this sample may be carry-over from other donors' samples. The sample comprised axillary lymph node tissue. The CDR3 bases are TGTGCCAGCAGCTTAGGGACCTACGATGAGCAGTTCTTC. Protein sequence: CASSLGTYDEQFF.